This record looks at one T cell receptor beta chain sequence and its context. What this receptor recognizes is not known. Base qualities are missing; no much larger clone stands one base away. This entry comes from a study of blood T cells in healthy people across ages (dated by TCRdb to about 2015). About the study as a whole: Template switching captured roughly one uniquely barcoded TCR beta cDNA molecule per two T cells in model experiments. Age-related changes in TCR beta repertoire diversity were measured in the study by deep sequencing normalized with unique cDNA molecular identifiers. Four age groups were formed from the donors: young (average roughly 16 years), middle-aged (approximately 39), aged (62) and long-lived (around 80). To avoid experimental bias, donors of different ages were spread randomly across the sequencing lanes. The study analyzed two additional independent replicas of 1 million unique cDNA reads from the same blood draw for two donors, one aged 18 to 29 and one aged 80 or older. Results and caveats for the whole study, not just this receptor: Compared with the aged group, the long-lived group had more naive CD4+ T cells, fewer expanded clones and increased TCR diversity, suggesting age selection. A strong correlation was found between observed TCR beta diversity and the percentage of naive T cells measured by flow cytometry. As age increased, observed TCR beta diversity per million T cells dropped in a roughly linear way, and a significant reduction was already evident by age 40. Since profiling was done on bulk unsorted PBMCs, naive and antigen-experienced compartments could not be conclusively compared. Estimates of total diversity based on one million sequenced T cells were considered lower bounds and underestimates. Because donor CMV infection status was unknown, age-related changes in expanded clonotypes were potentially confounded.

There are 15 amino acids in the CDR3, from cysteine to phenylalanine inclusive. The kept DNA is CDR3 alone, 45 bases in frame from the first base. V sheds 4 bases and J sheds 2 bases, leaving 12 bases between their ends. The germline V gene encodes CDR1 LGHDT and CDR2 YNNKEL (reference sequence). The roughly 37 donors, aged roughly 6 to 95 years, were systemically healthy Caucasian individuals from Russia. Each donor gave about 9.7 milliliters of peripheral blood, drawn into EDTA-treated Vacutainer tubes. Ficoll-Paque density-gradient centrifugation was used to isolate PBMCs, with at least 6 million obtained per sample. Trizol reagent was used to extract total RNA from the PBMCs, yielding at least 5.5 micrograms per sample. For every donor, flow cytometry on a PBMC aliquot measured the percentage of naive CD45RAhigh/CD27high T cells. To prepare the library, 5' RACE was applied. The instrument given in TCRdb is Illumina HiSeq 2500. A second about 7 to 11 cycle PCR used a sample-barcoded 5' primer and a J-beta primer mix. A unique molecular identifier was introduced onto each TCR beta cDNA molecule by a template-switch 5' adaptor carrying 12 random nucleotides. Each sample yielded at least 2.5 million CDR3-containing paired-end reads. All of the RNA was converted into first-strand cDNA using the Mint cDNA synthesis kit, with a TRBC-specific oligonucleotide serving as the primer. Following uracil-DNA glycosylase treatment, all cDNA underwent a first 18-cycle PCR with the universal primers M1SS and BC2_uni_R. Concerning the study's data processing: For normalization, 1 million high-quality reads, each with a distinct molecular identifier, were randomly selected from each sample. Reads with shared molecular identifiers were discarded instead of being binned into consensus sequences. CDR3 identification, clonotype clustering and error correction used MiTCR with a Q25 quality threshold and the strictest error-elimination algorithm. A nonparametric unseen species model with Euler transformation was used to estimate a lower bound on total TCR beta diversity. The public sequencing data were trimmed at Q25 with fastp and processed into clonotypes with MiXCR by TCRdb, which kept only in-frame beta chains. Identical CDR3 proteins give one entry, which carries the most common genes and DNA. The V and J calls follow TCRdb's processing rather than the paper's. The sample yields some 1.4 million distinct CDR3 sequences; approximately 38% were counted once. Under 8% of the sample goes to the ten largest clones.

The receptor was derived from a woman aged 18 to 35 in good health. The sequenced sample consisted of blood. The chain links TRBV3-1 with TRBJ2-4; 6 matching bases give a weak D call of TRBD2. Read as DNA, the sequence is TGTGCCAGCAGCCCCGGGGCGGGGACCAAAAACATTCAGTACTTC. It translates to CASSPGAGTKNIQYF.